This T cell receptor beta chain was recovered during a study of blood T cell repertoires in COVID-19. Overall study: Acute and convalescent COVID-19 specimens originated in the United States, Italy and Spain. PBMCs, B-cell-depleted T cells, or T cells were the source of the cDNA or gDNA that made up the material.

The germline gives CDR1 SNHLY, CDR2 FYNNEI. V lost 8 bases and J lost 2; bases outside the gene matches: 2. This CDR3 has 13 amino acids. Sequencing used immunoSEQ multiplex PCR; TCRdb keeps in-frame clones, though not all of them. The sample carries about 120,000 clones, roughly 70% recorded once. The sequenced sample was peripheral blood. The receptor comes from a human donor with acute or convalescent COVID-19. The donor label of this sample is uncertain. This rearrangement joins TRBV2 to TRBJ2-4; 8 bases fit TRBD1. This CDR3 is CASGQGSKNIQYF. The CDR3 nucleotides are TGTGCCAGCGGACAGGGTTCCAAAAACATTCAGTACTTC.